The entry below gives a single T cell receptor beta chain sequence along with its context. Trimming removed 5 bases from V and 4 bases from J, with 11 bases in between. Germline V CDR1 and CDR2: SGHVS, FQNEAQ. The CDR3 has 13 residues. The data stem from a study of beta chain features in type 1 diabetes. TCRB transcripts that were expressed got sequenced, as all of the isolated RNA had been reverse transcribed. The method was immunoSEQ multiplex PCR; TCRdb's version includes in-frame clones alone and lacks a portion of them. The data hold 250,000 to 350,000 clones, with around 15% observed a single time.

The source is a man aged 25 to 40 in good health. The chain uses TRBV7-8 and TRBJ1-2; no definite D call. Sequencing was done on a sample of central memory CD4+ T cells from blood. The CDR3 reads CASSQDRSYGYTF. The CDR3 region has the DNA TGTGCCAGCAGCCAAGACCGGTCCTATGGCTACACCTTC. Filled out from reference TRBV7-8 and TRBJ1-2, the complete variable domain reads GAGVSQSPRYKVAKRGQDVALRCDPISGHVSLFWYQQALGQGPEFLTYFQNEAQLDKSGLPSDRFFAERPEGSVSTLKIQRTQQEDSAVYLCASSQDRSYGYTFGSGTRLTVV.